Listed below are T cell receptor beta chains from one sample, sequenced in a study of T cells in Graves' hyperthyroidism and ophthalmopathy. Each CDR3 protein gets one entry after TCRdb re-called the multiplex PCR reads with MiXCR. The sample has hundreds of thousands of distinct CDR3 sequences, around 20% seen once. The sample consisted of blood. These TCRs come from a woman aged 45-65 years with Graves' hyperthyroidism that later progressed to Graves' ophthalmopathy. Each CDR3 is given with its conserved first and last residue. A D gene is named only where the DNA matches it firmly. Size values are once, few and many counts, or a class for expanded clones, and some rows have none.

TRBV9	TRBJ1-3	.	.	CASSAVPQLGAGNTIYF	TGTGCCAGCAGCGCAGTCCCCCAGTTGGGGGCCGGAAACACCATATATTTT
TRBV5-1	TRBJ1-2	.	TRBD1	CASSWAPGTDYGYTF	TGCGCCAGCAGCTGGGCCCCCGGGACAGACTATGGCTACACCTTC
TRBV6-2/TRBV6-3	TRBJ1-2	.	.	CASSTDSSNYGYTF	TGTGCCAGCAGTACTGACAGTTCTAACTATGGCTACACCTTC
TRBV7-2	TRBJ1-5	.	.	CASGVYSNQPQHF	TGTGCCAGCGGGGTCTATAGCAATCAGCCCCAGCATTTT
TRBV3-1	TRBJ2-1	many	.	CASSQARLGSGEQFF	TGTGCCAGCAGCCAAGCGAGACTAGGCTCTGGGGAGCAGTTCTTC
TRBV7-3	TRBJ2-5	many	.	CASSLGSGETQYF	TGTGCCAGCAGCCTCGGTAGTGGGGAGACCCAGTACTTC
TRBV20-1	TRBJ2-3	many	.	CSASLGDGTDTQYF	TGCAGTGCTAGCCTGGGGGATGGCACAGATACGCAGTATTTT
TRBV7-3	TRBJ2-2	.	.	CASSLSGTPGELFF	TGTGCCAGCAGCTTGTCGGGTACTCCCGGGGAGCTGTTTTTT
TRBV4-1	TRBJ2-3	few	.	CASSQGLGTLNTDTQYF	TGCGCCAGCAGCCAAGGTCTTGGGACACTTAACACAGATACGCAGTATTTT
TRBV18	TRBJ1-3	few	.	CASSPDLGSGNTIYF	TGTGCCAGCTCACCAGACCTTGGCTCTGGAAACACCATATATTTT
TRBV7-9	TRBJ2-2	.	TRBD1	CASSLEPGQGAGELFF	TGTGCCAGCAGCTTGGAGCCGGGACAGGGGGCAGGGGAGCTGTTTTTT
TRBV11-2	TRBJ1-6	many	.	CASRGQGHSPLHF	TGTGCCAGCAGAGGGCAGGGTCATTCACCCCTCCACTTT
TRBV3-1	TRBJ2-5	.	.	CASSQFRDKETQYF	TGTGCCAGCAGCCAATTCCGAGATAAAGAGACCCAGTACTTC
TRBV5-1	TRBJ1-4	many	.	CASSLDSRTNEKLFF	TGCGCCAGCAGCTTGGACAGCAGAACTAATGAAAAACTGTTTTTT
TRBV20-1	TRBJ2-1	many	TRBD1	CSAGRDSSYNEQFF	TGCAGTGCTGGCCGGGACAGCTCCTACAATGAGCAGTTCTTC
TRBV5-1	TRBJ2-5	.	TRBD2	CASSSRAGAQETQYF	TGCGCCAGCAGCTCGAGAGCGGGGGCACAAGAGACCCAGTACTTC
TRBV20-1	TRBJ1-5	.	TRBD1	CSASRGGWGNQPQHF	TGCAGTGCTAGTCGAGGGGGCTGGGGCAATCAGCCCCAGCATTTT
TRBV20-1	TRBJ2-5	.	TRBD2	CSASGGRGGSQETQYF	TGCAGTGCTAGTGGTGGACGCGGGGGGTCCCAAGAGACCCAGTACTTC
TRBV7-9	TRBJ2-7	many	TRBD2	CASSLVGLRGDSYEQYF	TGTGCCAGCAGCTTAGTAGGATTGCGGGGGGACTCCTACGAGCAGTACTTC
TRBV3-1	TRBJ2-5	many	.	CASTHQETQYF	TGTGCCAGCACCCACCAAGAGACCCAGTACTTC
TRBV20-1	TRBJ2-3	.	TRBD2	CSASRAGGGADTQYF	TGCAGTGCTAGTAGAGCGGGGGGCGGGGCAGATACGCAGTATTTT
TRBV7-2	TRBJ2-1	.	.	CASSLEGFASYNEQFF	TGTGCCAGCAGCTTAGAGGGTTTTGCCTCCTACAATGAGCAGTTCTTC
TRBV6-5	TRBJ1-1	few	.	CASSYSPGINEAFF	TGTGCCAGCAGTTACTCGCCAGGAATTAATGAAGCTTTCTTT
TRBV20-1	TRBJ2-2	few	.	CSARGGTGGVGELFF	TGCAGTGCTAGAGGGGGGACGGGGGGCGTCGGGGAGCTGTTTTTT
TRBV3-1	TRBJ1-4	many	.	CASSQQAASFEKLFF	TGTGCCAGCAGCCAACAGGCGGCGAGTTTTGAAAAACTGTTTTTT
TRBV4-1	TRBJ2-2	.	TRBD1	CASSYRDSSTGELFF	TGCGCCAGCAGCTACCGGGACAGTAGTACCGGGGAGCTGTTTTTT
TRBV12-3/TRBV12-4	TRBJ2-7	many	.	CASSFRADFPSYEQYF	TGTGCCAGCAGTTTCAGGGCAGACTTCCCTTCCTACGAGCAGTACTTC
TRBV19	TRBJ1-2	few	TRBD1	CASSRDREAGYTF	TGTGCCAGTAGTCGGGACAGGGAGGCTGGCTACACCTTC
TRBV6-1	TRBJ1-5	many	.	CASSEGSNQPQHF	TGTGCCAGCAGTGAAGGTAGCAATCAGCCCCAGCATTTT
TRBV27	TRBJ1-4	few	TRBD1	CASGDRDATNEKLFF	TGTGCCAGCGGGGACAGGGATGCAACTAATGAAAAACTGTTTTTT
TRBV6-2/TRBV6-3	TRBJ2-1	.	.	CASNRDGGAPEQFF	TGTGCCAGCAATCGGGACGGAGGCGCCCCTGAGCAGTTCTTC
TRBV6-1	TRBJ2-5	many	TRBD1	CASRKTGVPQETQYF	TGTGCCAGCAGGAAGACAGGGGTCCCCCAAGAGACCCAGTACTTC
TRBV3-1	TRBJ2-3	.	.	CASTKRVQGTTDTQYF	TGTGCCAGCACGAAGCGGGTACAGGGAACCACAGATACGCAGTATTTT
TRBV20-1	TRBJ2-7	.	.	CSANARARFSSYEQYF	TGCAGTGCTAACGCCCGGGCCAGGTTTAGCTCCTACGAGCAGTACTTC
TRBV6-1	TRBJ1-5	many	.	CASTIIRGSNQPQHF	TGTGCCAGCACTATAATTCGGGGGAGCAATCAGCCCCAGCATTTT
TRBV11-2	TRBJ1-1	many	.	CASSSYELNTEAFF	TGTGCCAGCAGCTCTTACGAATTGAACACTGAAGCTTTCTTT
TRBV11-2	TRBJ2-7	.	TRBD1	CASSPNRRDRGWEQYF	TGTGCCAGCAGTCCCAACCGCCGGGACAGGGGATGGGAGCAGTACTTC
TRBV2	TRBJ1-1	.	TRBD1	CATRTGDTEAFF	TGTGCCACCAGGACAGGCGACACTGAAGCTTTCTTT
TRBV7-6	TRBJ2-1	.	TRBD2	CASSLSGGPHEQFF	TGTGCCAGCAGCTTATCGGGGGGTCCCCATGAGCAGTTCTTC
TRBV20-1	TRBJ2-7	few	.	CSAILSYEQYF	TGCAGTGCTATTTTATCCTACGAGCAGTACTTC
TRBV29-1	TRBJ2-4	.	TRBD2	CSATGRGGAKNIQYF	TGCAGCGCGACGGGGCGGGGGGGTGCCAAAAACATTCAGTACTTC
TRBV2	TRBJ1-2	.	.	CASSESGFRDGYTF	TGTGCCAGCAGTGAATCGGGTTTTCGGGATGGCTACACCTTC
TRBV20-1	TRBJ2-2	few	.	CSARDRGEANTGELFF	TGCAGTGCTAGAGATCGGGGCGAAGCGAACACCGGGGAGCTGTTTTTT
TRBV29-1	TRBJ2-7	.	.	CSVDQGNYEQYF	TGCAGCGTTGATCAGGGAAACTACGAGCAGTACTTC
TRBV18	TRBJ1-2	many	.	CASSLQGGENGYTF	TGTGCCAGCTCACTCCAGGGAGGTGAGAATGGCTACACCTTC
TRBV20-1	TRBJ2-3	many	TRBD2	CSARKASGGFTDTQYF	TGCAGTGCTAGAAAAGCTAGCGGGGGGTTCACAGATACGCAGTATTTT
TRBV19	TRBJ1-5	.	.	CASSPGQKNQPQHF	TGTGCCAGTAGTCCTGGACAGAAGAATCAGCCCCAGCATTTT
TRBV18	TRBJ1-5	.	.	CASSPGPVWSNQPQHF	TGTGCCAGCTCACCTGGGCCAGTTTGGAGCAATCAGCCCCAGCATTTT
TRBV20-1	TRBJ2-1	.	.	CSARRTAVGNEQFF	TGCAGTGCTAGAAGAACAGCGGTTGGGAATGAGCAGTTCTTC
TRBV18	TRBJ1-4	many	.	CASSPSTHNEKLFF	TGTGCCAGCTCACCTTCCACCCATAATGAAAAACTGTTTTTT
TRBV9	TRBJ2-4	few	TRBD1	CASSVATGQGAAKNIQYF	TGTGCCAGCAGCGTAGCTACAGGGCAGGGGGCAGCCAAAAACATTCAGTACTTC
TRBV6-5	TRBJ2-5	.	TRBD1	CASSYSGRGQGETQYF	TGTGCCAGCAGTTACTCGGGAAGAGGACAGGGAGAGACCCAGTACTTC
TRBV9	TRBJ1-2	many	TRBD1	CASTRDRDNYGYTF	TGTGCCAGCACCAGGGACAGGGATAACTATGGCTACACCTTC
TRBV27	TRBJ2-3	.	TRBD2	CASRGLAGVADTQYF	TGTGCCAGCCGGGGACTAGCGGGGGTGGCAGATACGCAGTATTTT
TRBV18	TRBJ1-2	.	.	CASSPGRATYGYTF	TGTGCCAGCTCACCGGGGAGAGCTACATATGGCTACACCTTC
TRBV10-3	TRBJ2-1	.	TRBD2	CAIRLTSGRDNEQFF	TGTGCCATCAGACTCACTAGCGGCCGGGATAATGAGCAGTTCTTC
TRBV3-1	TRBJ2-3	many	.	CASSLPGAQSDTQYF	TGTGCCAGCAGCCTACCGGGAGCCCAATCAGATACGCAGTATTTT
TRBV29-1	TRBJ1-2	.	.	CSVEVSADGYTF	TGCAGCGTTGAGGTTTCAGCTGATGGCTACACCTTC